The TCR beta chain under discussion was sequenced for a study of response to subunit inactivated influenza vaccine. TCRdb processed the RT-PCR reads anew with MiXCR; each CDR3 protein has one entry. The sample consists of around 540,000 distinct CDR3 sequences, about 11% of them appearing once. Overall study results and limits: Researchers suggested that each seasonal influenza vaccination recruits few new T cells.

This clonotype has just a few counts. Its specificity is not known. Per the germline V gene, CDR1 is MGHRA and CDR2 is YSYEKL. The length of the CDR3 is 17 residues. V was trimmed by 0 bases and J by 2 bases, leaving 17 bases between them. The sequence derives from a middle-aged man who received an inactivated influenza vaccine. The chain combines TRBV4-1 with TRBJ2-7; D not resolved. This sample comprised PBMCs from blood, obtained on the day of vaccination. CDR3 in amino acids: CASSQDTNRQGPYEQYF. The CDR3 bases are TGCGCCAGCAGCCAAGATACCAATAGACAAGGCCCCTACGAGCAGTACTTC.